One T cell receptor (beta chain) is described in this entry. The data belong to a study of glioma-infiltrating T cells after dendritic cell vaccination. About the research overall: Glioblastoma patients came from Phase I and II dendritic cell vaccination trials.

TCRB CDR3 was amplified from 2 ug genomic DNA or less. Libraries were prepared by immunoSEQ multiplex PCR; TCRdb keeps only in-frame clonotypes and omits some of them. The sample has tens of thousands of clones; roughly 84% are singletons. Time point given: after dendritic cell vaccination, including at tumor progression/relapse. Isocitrate dehydrogenase mutation was absent in all glioblastoma patients. This CDR3 contains 15 residues. In germline, CDR1 is SGHRS, CDR2 YFSETQ. J was trimmed by 1 base and V by 4 bases; bases with no gene match: 7. The starting material was blood, obtained after dendritic cell vaccination. The chain employs TRBV5-1 and TRBJ1-1; 7 bases fit TRBD1. This TCR was recovered from a human donor with glioblastoma. This CDR3 is CASSTREGANTEAFF. The CDR3 nucleotides are TGCGCCAGCAGCACCCGGGAGGGGGCGAACACTGAAGCTTTCTTT.